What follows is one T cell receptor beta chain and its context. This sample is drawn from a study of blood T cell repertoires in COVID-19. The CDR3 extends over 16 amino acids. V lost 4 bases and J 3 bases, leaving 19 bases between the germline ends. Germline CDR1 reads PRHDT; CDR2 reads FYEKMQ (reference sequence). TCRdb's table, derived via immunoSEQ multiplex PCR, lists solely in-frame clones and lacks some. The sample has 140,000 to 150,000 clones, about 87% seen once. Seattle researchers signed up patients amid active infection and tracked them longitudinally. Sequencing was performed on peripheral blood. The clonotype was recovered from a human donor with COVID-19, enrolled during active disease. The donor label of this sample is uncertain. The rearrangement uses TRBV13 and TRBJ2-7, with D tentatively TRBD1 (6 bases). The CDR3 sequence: CASSSTHREYDYEQYF. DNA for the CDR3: TGTGCCAGCAGCTCGACCCACAGGGAATACGACTACGAGCAGTACTTC.